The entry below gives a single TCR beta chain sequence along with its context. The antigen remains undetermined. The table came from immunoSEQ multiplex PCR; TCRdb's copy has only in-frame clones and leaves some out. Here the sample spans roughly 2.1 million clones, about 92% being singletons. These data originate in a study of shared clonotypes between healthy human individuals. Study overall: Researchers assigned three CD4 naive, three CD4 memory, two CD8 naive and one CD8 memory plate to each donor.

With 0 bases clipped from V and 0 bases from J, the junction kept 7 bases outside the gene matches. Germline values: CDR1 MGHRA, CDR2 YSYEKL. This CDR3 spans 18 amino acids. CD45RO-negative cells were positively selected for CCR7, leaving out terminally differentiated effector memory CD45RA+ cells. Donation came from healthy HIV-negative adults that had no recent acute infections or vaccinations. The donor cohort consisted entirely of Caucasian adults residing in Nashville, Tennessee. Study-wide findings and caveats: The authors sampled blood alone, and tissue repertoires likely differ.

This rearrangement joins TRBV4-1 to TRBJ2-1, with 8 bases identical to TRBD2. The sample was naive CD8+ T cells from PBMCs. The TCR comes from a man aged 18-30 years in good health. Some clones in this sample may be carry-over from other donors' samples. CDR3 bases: TGCGCCAGCAGCCAAGATCGGGCGGGAGGCCGCTCCTACAATGAGCAGTTCTTC. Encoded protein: CASSQDRAGGRSYNEQFF.